This is a list of T cell receptor beta chains from one sample in a study of OX40 agonist ivuxolimab in advanced cancers. Sequenced by immunoSEQ multiplex PCR; TCRdb stores in-frame clones only, minus some. The sample contains over 95,000 clones, around nine tenths of which appear only once. Here the sequenced sample was CD4+ or CD8+ T cells sorted from blood, taken in a trial of the OX40 agonist ivuxolimab. Receptor source: an adult with an advanced solid tumor such as melanoma, head and neck, liver or kidney cancer. CDR3s include the opening cysteine and the closing phenylalanine or tryptophan. The order of the fields is J gene, clone size, V gene, D gene, CDR3 DNA, CDR3 protein. The D gene is left open where the match is weak. Part of the rows lack a size; the others show once, few, many or a class for expanded clones.

TRBJ1-5 | - | TRBV19 | - | TGTGCCAGTATGGGACGCACGAACAATCAGCCCCAGCATTTT | CASMGRTNNQPQHF
TRBJ2-7 | - | TRBV7-8 | TRBD1 | TGTGCCAGCAGCTTACGACAGGGTCCCTACGAGCAGTACTTC | CASSLRQGPYEQYF
TRBJ2-3 | - | TRBV5-8 | TRBD2 | TGTGCCAGCAGCTTCACTAGCGGTGGTACGCAGTATTTT | CASSFTSGGTQYF
TRBJ1-5 | - | TRBV4-1 | - | TGCGCCAGCAGCCTTACGGGACGTACGGGGGGCGATCAGCCCCAGCATTTT | CASSLTGRTGGDQPQHF
TRBJ1-1 | - | TRBV27 | TRBD1 | TGTGCCAGCAAGGGACAGATTATAACTGAAGCTTTCTTT | CASKGQIITEAFF
TRBJ2-1 | - | TRBV7-3 | TRBD1 | TGTGCCAGCAGCCCCGATCGGGCAGGGGGTATTTACAATGAGCAGTTCTTC | CASSPDRAGGIYNEQFF
TRBJ2-4 | - | TRBV28 | - | TGTGCCAGCCTGAGGGCGGGATCACGTCCCTTGATTCAGTACTTC | CASLRAGSRPLIQYF
TRBJ2-7 | - | TRBV5-1 | TRBD1 | TGCGCCAGCAGCTTCTCGACAGGGGGATTTTACGAGCAGTACTTC | CASSFSTGGFYEQYF
TRBJ2-7 | once | TRBV19 | TRBD2 | TGTGCCAGTAGTCGAGCGGGAGGGAACCTCTACGAGCAGTACTTC | CASSRAGGNLYEQYF
TRBJ2-7 | - | TRBV4-1 | TRBD1 | TGCGCCAGCAGCCAGTCGGGACAGGCCTACGAGCAGTACTTC | CASSQSGQAYEQYF
TRBJ2-6 | - | TRBV13 | TRBD2 | TGTGCCAGCAGCTTCCTATCGGGGGGAGGGTCTGGGGCCAACGTCCTGACTTTC | CASSFLSGGGSGANVLTF
TRBJ1-3 | few | TRBV5-1 | - | TGCGCCAGCAGCACAGGACGAACCTCTGGAAACACCATATATTTT | CASSTGRTSGNTIYF
TRBJ2-3 | - | TRBV6-6 | TRBD2 | TGTGCCAGCAGCCGAGAGCGGGATACTAGCACAGATACGCAGTATTTT | CASSRERDTSTDTQYF
TRBJ2-7 | - | TRBV6-4 | TRBD2 | TGTGCCAGCAGTGACAACGAACCGGGACTAGCGGAATCCTACGAGCAGTACTTC | CASSDNEPGLAESYEQYF
TRBJ1-5 | - | TRBV18 | - | TGTGCCAGCTCACCAACGGGGGATAGCAATCAGCCCCAGCATTTT | CASSPTGDSNQPQHF
TRBJ1-5 | once | TRBV6-5 | - | TGTGCCAGCAGTTACACGTTAAATCAGCCCCAGCATTTT | CASSYTLNQPQHF
TRBJ2-7 | - | TRBV5-1 | - | TGCGCCAGCAGCTTGGGCTGGGAGGGGGCAAACGAGCAGTACTTC | CASSLGWEGANEQYF
TRBJ2-2 | - | TRBV19 | TRBD2 | TGTGCCAGTCGAGCGGGTAGAGGCGGGGGAAGCACCGGGGAGCTGTTTTTT | CASRAGRGGGSTGELFF
TRBJ2-2 | - | TRBV5-1 | TRBD1 | TGCGCCAGCAGGGGGACAGGAGCCACCGGGGAGCTGTTTTTT | CASRGTGATGELFF
TRBJ1-5 | - | TRBV2 | - | TGTGCCAGCAGTGAAGACAGGGGCAATCAGCCCCAGCATTTT | CASSEDRGNQPQHF
TRBJ1-2 | once | TRBV2 | - | TGTGCCAGCAGTGCGGGAAGGGATTATGGCTACACCTTC | CASSAGRDYGYTF
TRBJ2-3 | - | TRBV19 | TRBD1 | TGTGCCACTTACGATACCGGGACAGAGGATACGCAGTATTTT | CATYDTGTEDTQYF
TRBJ1-4 | - | TRBV7-9 | TRBD1 | TGTGCCAGCAGCTGGACAGGGGGCCTAGAAAAACTGTTTTTT | CASSWTGGLEKLFF
TRBJ2-7 | - | TRBV7-2 | - | TGTGCCAGCAGCTTACTTGGCCTAGCTTACGAGCAGTACTTC | CASSLLGLAYEQYF
TRBJ2-1 | - | TRBV7-2 | TRBD2 | TGTGCCAGCAAAAAGGGGCTAGCGGGCAGTGAGCAGTTCTTC | CASKKGLAGSEQFF
TRBJ2-5 | - | TRBV2 | TRBD1 | TGTGCCAGCAGTCGACAGGGGATCAAACAAGAGACCCAGTACTTC | CASSRQGIKQETQYF
TRBJ1-5 | - | TRBV6-5 | TRBD1 | TGTGCCAGCCGACAGGGGGGGGGCCTCAATCAGCCCCAGCATTTT | CASRQGGGLNQPQHF
TRBJ1-2 | - | TRBV18 | - | TGTGCCAGCTCACCAGGGGACGGAAACTATGGCTACACCTTC | CASSPGDGNYGYTF
TRBJ1-2 | few | TRBV6-5 | - | TGTGCCAGCAGGGGACACACTAACTATGGCTACACCTTC | CASRGHTNYGYTF
TRBJ2-1 | - | TRBV6-4 | - | TGTGCCAGCAGTGAACAGGGAGGACCTGTTAATGAGCAGTTCTTC | CASSEQGGPVNEQFF